This TCR beta chain emerged from a study of shared clonotypes between healthy human individuals. Study-wide context: Donors were a couple of women and three men aged 18 to 49. Regarding the study as a whole: Larger estimated richness was generally seen in naive subsets than in memory subsets.

To note about this clone: Its antigen is not known. Distinct nucleotide sequences in the sample also encode this CDR3.

V lost 4 bases and J lost 2, with 14 bases in between. CDR3 length: 15 amino acids. Germline V lookup: CDR1 SGHRS, CDR2 YFSETQ. The assay was immunoSEQ multiplex PCR, and TCRdb's table has in-frame clones only and misses some. The data contain around 940,000 clones, 70% to 85% of them singletons. This clonotype was sampled from a man aged 18 to 29 in good health. Source material: memory CD4+ T cells sorted from blood. Subset meaning: CD45RA-negative fraction. This chain connects TRBV5-1 to TRBJ2-3; possibly TRBD1 or TRBD2 for D (5 bases each). The DNA for the CDR3 is TGCGCCAGCAGCGCCGGGACGGGGATCACAGATACGCAGTATTTT. As protein: CASSAGTGITDTQYF.